This TCR beta chain was documented in a study of T cell clusters in autoimmune cytopenias. The CDR3 extends over 17 amino acids. CDR1 and CDR2 (germline): SEHNR, FQNEAQ (reference sequence). One tube held mixed TRB-A and TRB-B primer pools for touch-down PCR. TCRdb re-called the multiplex PCR reads and shows each CDR3 protein once, DNA omitted. The sample yields under 7,500 distinct CDR3 sequences, of which the top ten take up 28%. Each sample's input was about 270 ng genomic DNA, some 38,000 genome equivalents. This clonotype originated in a human donor with an autoimmune cytopenia or autoimmune hepatitis (not recorded which). The rearrangement links TRBV7-9 to TRBJ1-2. The sample consisted of peripheral blood. CDR3: CASSLARAGPADYGYTF. Using reference TRBV7-9 and TRBJ1-2 for the parts outside the CDR3, the full variable domain is DTGVSQNPRHKITKRGQNVTFRCDPISEHNRLYWYRQTLGQGPEFLTYFQNEAQLEKSRLLSDRFSAERPKGSFSTLEIQRTEQGDSAMYLCASSLARAGPADYGYTFGSGTRLTVV.